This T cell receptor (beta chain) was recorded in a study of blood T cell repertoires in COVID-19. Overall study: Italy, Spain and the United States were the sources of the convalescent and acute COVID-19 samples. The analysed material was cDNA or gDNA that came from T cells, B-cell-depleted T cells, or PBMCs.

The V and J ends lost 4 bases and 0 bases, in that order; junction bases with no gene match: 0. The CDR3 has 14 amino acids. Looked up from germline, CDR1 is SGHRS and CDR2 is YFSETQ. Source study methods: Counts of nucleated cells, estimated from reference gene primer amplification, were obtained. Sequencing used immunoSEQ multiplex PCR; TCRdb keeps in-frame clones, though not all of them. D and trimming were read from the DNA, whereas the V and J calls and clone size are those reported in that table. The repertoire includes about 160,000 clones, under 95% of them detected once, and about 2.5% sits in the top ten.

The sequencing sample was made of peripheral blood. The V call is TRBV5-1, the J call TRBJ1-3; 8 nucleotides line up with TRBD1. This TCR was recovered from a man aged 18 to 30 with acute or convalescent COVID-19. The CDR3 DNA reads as TGCGCCAGCAGCGGACAGGGCTCTGGAAACACCATATATTTT. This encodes CASSGQGSGNTIYF.